A selection of T cell receptor beta chains follows, all from one sample in a study of T cell responses to AZD1222 COVID-19 vaccine. This table comes from immunoSEQ multiplex PCR, and its TCRdb copy is limited to in-frame clones, with some not included. This table has around 150,000 clones, more than 85% appearing once. Sequencing was performed on peripheral blood, taken 28 days after the second AZD1222 dose. These receptors were collected from an adult who received the AZD1222 COVID-19 vaccine. Both conserved end residues are trimmed from each CDR3. Size is omitted from some rows. Given values are once, few, many or a class for expanded clones.

clone size: once; V gene: TRBV4-2; CDR3 protein: ASSQDPANTQY
clone size: .; V gene: TRBV5-1; CDR3 protein: ASSLARDSITYGYT
clone size: .; V gene: TRBV19; CDR3 protein: ASSIPGVLDEQF
clone size: .; V gene: TRBV5-4; CDR3 protein: ASSFLGAGGENIQY
clone size: .; V gene: TRBV6-5; CDR3 protein: ASSLDTGSNQPQH
clone size: .; V gene: TRBV6-5; CDR3 protein: ASILAGDGEQF
clone size: .; V gene: TRBV7-9; CDR3 protein: ASSWITTEAF
clone size: .; V gene: TRBV2; CDR3 protein: ASREQGWEKETQY
clone size: .; V gene: TRBV2; CDR3 protein: ASSEVGGRAYEQY
clone size: .; V gene: TRBV11-2; CDR3 protein: ASSSLALHNEQF
clone size: .; V gene: TRBV6-5; CDR3 protein: ASKTGTGFYEQY
clone size: once; V gene: TRBV7-2; CDR3 protein: ASSTQGAVEAF
clone size: .; V gene: TRBV6-2/TRBV6-3; CDR3 protein: ASSYPNPSDRGDLYGYT
clone size: once; V gene: TRBV28; CDR3 protein: ASSLRVRTGPNEQY
clone size: .; V gene: TRBV27; CDR3 protein: ASSLSRAGRNYGYT
clone size: .; V gene: TRBV15; CDR3 protein: ATSRVGDNQPQH
clone size: .; V gene: TRBV28; CDR3 protein: ASIQGPGNQPQH
clone size: .; V gene: TRBV11-2; CDR3 protein: ASSYPPREPPGEQY
clone size: .; V gene: TRBV4-2; CDR3 protein: ASSQDYRGNTGELF
clone size: .; V gene: TRBV5-8; CDR3 protein: ASSLDGRSYEQY
clone size: .; V gene: TRBV7-9; CDR3 protein: ASSLVAGTGLSAEAF
clone size: .; V gene: TRBV27; CDR3 protein: ASSPLRAYYGYT
clone size: .; V gene: TRBV6-2/TRBV6-3; CDR3 protein: ASSAPGELF
clone size: .; V gene: TRBV3-1/TRBV3-2; CDR3 protein: ASSPRQGADDTQY
clone size: .; V gene: TRBV5-1; CDR3 protein: ASSLAAAGTGELF
clone size: .; V gene: TRBV27; CDR3 protein: ASSLPRAGGYT
clone size: .; V gene: TRBV21-1; CDR3 protein: ASSFHTGVDYGYT
clone size: .; V gene: TRBV18; CDR3 protein: ASSPARQETQY
clone size: .; V gene: TRBV5-6; CDR3 protein: ASSGMGGTSGPYEQY
clone size: .; V gene: TRBV6-8; CDR3 protein: ASSYSVHCPRGLAKNIQY
clone size: .; V gene: TRBV11-3; CDR3 protein: ASSLESGSETQY
clone size: .; V gene: TRBV24-1; CDR3 protein: ATSDRGRATDTQY
clone size: .; V gene: TRBV20-1; CDR3 protein: SASIPGLRSNQPQH